The 21 T cell receptor beta chains given below trace back to one sample, sequenced in a study of T-cell reconstitution after alpha-beta-depleted transplantation in children. Unique molecular identifiers tagged the TCRbeta library. One entry per CDR3 protein results from TCRdb running MiXCR on the PCR reads. The sample yields hundreds of thousands of distinct CDR3 sequences, 15% to 20% seen once. The source material was PBMCs, mostly from graft donor cells, sampled 360 days after TCRalphabeta/CD19-depleted stem cell transplant. All receptors come from a male patient between 2 and 10 years old who had a stem cell transplant for acute lymphoblastic leukemia, so the T cells may come from the graft donor.

The CDR3 spells CASSLVGLVGGAKNIQYF. CDR3 coding DNA: TGTGCCAGCAGCTTAGTCGGCTTGGTTGGTGGGGCCAAAAACATTCAGTACTTC. The genes are TRBV11-2 and TRBJ2-4; D gene unclear. Germline V gene lookup returns CDR1 SGHAT and CDR2 FQNNGV. The CDR3 has 18 amino acids. The V end was cut by 1 base, the J end by 1 base, with 17 bases between.

V is TRBV4-2 and J is TRBJ1-4, with D possibly matching TRBD1 (5 bases). This CDR3 is built from 16 residues. V gave up 1 base and J gave up 4 bases, with 13 bases separating them. Germline CDR1 and CDR2: LGHNA and YNFKEQ. CDR3 sequence (DNA): TGTGCCAGCAGCCAAGCTACCGGGGGACTTAATGAAAAACTGTTTTTT. It codes for CASSQATGGLNEKLFF.

This clonotype was seen more than once but under ten times. The chain carries TRBV4-3 and TRBJ2-3; D perhaps matches TRBD1 (5 bases). This CDR3 comprises 17 residues. CDR1 and CDR2 (germline): LGHNA, YSLEER. V lost 4 bases and J 0 bases, leaving 17 bases between the germline ends. CDR3 coding DNA: TGCGCCAGCAGCCGAGACTCGGACATACCTAGCACAGATACGCAGTATTTT. This gives the protein CASSRDSDIPSTDTQYF.

The chain combines TRBV14 with TRBJ2-3; no reliable D call. The CDR3 is 15 amino acids. V was trimmed by 0 bases and J by 1 base, leaving 8 bases between them. Germline loops: CDR1 SGHDN, CDR2 FVKESK. CDR3 sequence reads: CASSQDLRRTDTQYF. The DNA of the CDR3 is TGTGCCAGCAGCCAAGATTTACGGCGCACAGATACGCAGTATTTT.

This clonotype was recorded at least ten times. This chain joins TRBV29-1 and TRBJ2-1, with 7 bases fitting TRBD2. This CDR3 region has 16 residues. V dropped 7 bases and J dropped 1; count of bases not matched to a gene: 13. CDR1 and CDR2 (germline): SQVTM, ANQGSEA. The CDR3 DNA is TGCAGCGCTGAGTCCGGACTAGTAGGATCCTACAATGAGCAGTTCTTC. Translating it yields CSAESGLVGSYNEQFF.

This clonotype was detected ten times or more. This rearrangement joins TRBV18 to TRBJ1-1; 11 bases align to TRBD1. In germline, CDR1 is KGHSH, CDR2 LQKENI. The CDR3 is 15 residues long. Trimming cost V 5 bases and J 5 bases; bases outside gene matches: 7. CDR3 residues: CASSFSGTGGTEAFF. CDR3 bases: TGTGCCAGCTCATTTTCCGGGACAGGGGGTACTGAAGCTTTCTTT.

The chain is built from TRBV7-9 and TRBJ1-1; D gene uncertain. Germline CDR1 and CDR2: SEHNR and FQNEAQ (reference sequence). This CDR3 spans 13 amino acids. Trimming removed 2 bases from V and 2 bases from J, with 6 bases in between. The CDR3 is CASSLTYNTEAFF. CDR3 coding DNA: TGTGCCAGCAGCTTAACGTACAACACTGAAGCTTTCTTT.

The chain links TRBV29-1 to TRBJ2-3; D not certain. Germline values: CDR1 SQVTM, CDR2 ANQGSEA. Trimming took 4 bases from V and 7 from J, leaving 6 bases between them. The CDR3 has 10 residues. CDR3 loop: CSVASYTQYF. The CDR3, as DNA: TGCAGCGTTGCTTCCTATACGCAGTATTTT.

This clonotype was seen a handful of times. This chain joins TRBV18 and TRBJ1-2, with D possibly TRBD1 on 6 matching bases. The CDR3 is made up of 17 amino acids. Deletions cut 1 base from V and 4 bases from J, with 19 bases between. CDR1 KGHSH and CDR2 LQKENI come from the germline V gene. The CDR3 region is CASSPLSTGKIGYGYTF. As DNA, the CDR3 is TGTGCCAGCTCACCACTAAGTACAGGGAAAATTGGCTATGGCTACACCTTC. Drawing the rest from reference TRBV18 and TRBJ1-2, the complete variable domain is NAGVMQNPRHLVRRRGQEARLRCSPMKGHSHVYWYRQLPEEGLKFMVYLQKENIIDESGMPKERFSAEFPKEGPSILRIQQVVRGDSAAYFCASSPLSTGKIGYGYTFGSGTRLTVV.

The V call is TRBV7-2, the J call TRBJ2-7, with 7 bases lining up with TRBD1. Trimming cost V 4 bases and J 5 bases; bases outside gene matches: 14. This CDR3 is built from 16 residues. Germline V gene data show CDR1 as SGHTA and CDR2 as FQGNSA. CDR3 nucleotides: TGTGCCAGCAGCTCTACCCGTAGGGGGCGCGGAGACGAGCAGTACTTC. Its translation: CASSSTRRGRGDEQYF.

This clonotype has at least ten counts. The chain employs TRBV28 and TRBJ2-3; 7 positions match TRBD2. V lost 3 bases, J lost 1 base, and 7 bases stayed unmatched. CDR1 is MDHEN, CDR2 SYDVKM, per germline. The CDR3 runs 16 residues. DNA for the CDR3: TGTGCCAGCAGTTTTACCGGACTAGTCGGCACAGATACGCAGTATTTT. It yields the protein CASSFTGLVGTDTQYF.

The genes are TRBV10-3 and TRBJ2-7; D remains ambiguous. CDR1 is ENHRY and CDR2 is SYGVKD in the germline V gene. V was trimmed by 0 bases and J by 3 bases, leaving 3 bases between them. The CDR3 contains 12 residues. The CDR3: CAISESRYEQYF. The CDR3 nucleotides are TGTGCCATCAGTGAGTCTCGCTACGAGCAGTACTTC.

The sample holds a few counts of this clonotype. The gene calls are TRBV30 and TRBJ2-2; TRBD2 is a possible D gene (6 bases). CDR1 is GTSNPN and CDR2 is SVGIG in the germline V gene (reference sequence). This CDR3 comprises 13 residues. The V gene lost 5 bases and the J gene lost 6 bases, with 13 bases spanning the gap. The CDR3 spells CAWETRESGELFF. The CDR3 nucleotides read TGTGCCTGGGAGACCCGGGAGTCCGGGGAGCTGTTTTTT. The entire variable domain, with the rest obtained from reference TRBV30 and TRBJ2-2, is as follows: SQTIHQWPATLVQPVGSPLSLECTVEGTSNPNLYWYRQAAGRGLQLLFYSVGIGQISSEVPQNLSASRPQDRQFILSSKKLLLSDSGFYLCAWETRESGELFFGEGSRLTVL.

This clonotype was seen a handful of times. V gene TRBV5-4 combines with J gene TRBJ2-1, with D tentatively TRBD2 (5 bases). V was pared by 6 bases and J by 4 bases, with 14 bases between. The CDR3 covers 14 residues. Germline lookup yields CDR1 SGHNT and CDR2 YYREEE (reference sequence). Written as DNA, the CDR3 is TGTGCCAGCAACGTTGGGGAGATATACAATGAGCAGTTCTTC. This codes for CASNVGEIYNEQFF. Using reference TRBV5-4 and TRBJ2-1 for the parts outside the CDR3, the full variable domain is ETGVTQSPTHLIKTRGQQVTLRCSSQSGHNTVSWYQQALGQGPQFIFQYYREEENGRGNFPPRFSGLQFPNYSSELNVNALELDDSALYLCASNVGEIYNEQFFGPGTRLTVL.

The chain is built from TRBV29-1 and TRBJ2-1; TRBD2 is a possible D gene (5 bases). V lost 1 base to trimming and J lost 8 bases, with 15 bases between them. Germline assignment: CDR1 SQVTM and CDR2 ANQGSEA. The CDR3 spans 14 residues. The CDR3 DNA sequence: TGCAGCGTTGAAGGGGTCTTAAGGGAGCATGAGCAGTTCTTC. Translated: CSVEGVLREHEQFF.

J is TRBJ2-1 and V is TRBV5-1; tentatively, D is TRBD1 or TRBD2 (5 bases each). CDR3 length: 15 residues. Germline V lookup: CDR1 SGHRS, CDR2 YFSETQ. Trimming removed 5 bases from V and 12 bases from J, with 24 bases in between. The DNA of the CDR3 is TGCGCCAGCAGGGAAGTGTGGGACCCTGCCCACGGGCAGTTCTTC. It yields the protein CASREVWDPAHGQFF.

This clonotype has only a few counts. The genes are TRBV7-9 and TRBJ2-7; a possible D gene is TRBD2 (6 bases). From germline, CDR1 is SEHNR and CDR2 FQNEAQ (reference sequence). The CDR3 length is 15 residues. With 2 bases removed from V and 7 bases from J, the gap between germline ends came to 18 bases. Here the CDR3 DNA reads TGTGCCAGCAGCTTACGCGGGGCGCTGGTAGGGGAGCAGTACTTC. It is translated as CASSLRGALVGEQYF.

V and J are TRBV12-3 or TRBV12-4 and TRBJ2-3; 8 bases align to TRBD1. The CDR3 extends over 14 amino acids. V shed 10 bases and J 1 base; nucleotides not matched to a gene: 7. CDR3 sequence: CANGQGMGTDTQYF. The CDR3 bases are TGTGCCAACGGACAGGGAATGGGCACAGATACGCAGTATTTT.

This clonotype was counted between two and nine times. The V call is TRBV20-1, the J call TRBJ2-3; 8 nucleotides align to TRBD2. The germline V gene encodes CDR1 DFQATT and CDR2 SNEGSKA (reference sequence). V lost 0 bases and J lost 5; bases outside the gene matches: 7. The CDR3 covers 15 residues. The CDR3 sequence: CSARDAAGVGDTQYF. In nucleotides, the CDR3 is TGCAGTGCTAGAGATGCAGCGGGAGTGGGAGATACGCAGTATTTT.

This clonotype came up a few times. The chain is built from TRBV9 and TRBJ2-2; TRBD1 might be the D (5 bases). CDR3 length equals 15 residues. The V end lost 0 bases, the J end lost 7 bases, and 13 bases lay between the germline ends. Germline CDR1 SGDLS, CDR2 YYNGEE. The CDR3 DNA is TGTGCCAGCAGCGTAGATCCGGGCCAGGGCGGGGAGCTGTTTTTT. Translating it yields CASSVDPGQGGELFF.

The chain combines TRBV30 with TRBJ1-4, with a tentative D call TRBD1 (5 bases). The CDR3 is made up of 13 amino acids. V was cut by 5 bases and J by 2 bases, with 9 bases left in between. Germline V gene data show CDR1 as GTSNPN and CDR2 as SVGIG (reference sequence). CDR3 protein: CAWARATNEKLFF. For the CDR3, the DNA is TGTGCCTGGGCCAGGGCCACTAATGAAAAACTGTTTTTT.